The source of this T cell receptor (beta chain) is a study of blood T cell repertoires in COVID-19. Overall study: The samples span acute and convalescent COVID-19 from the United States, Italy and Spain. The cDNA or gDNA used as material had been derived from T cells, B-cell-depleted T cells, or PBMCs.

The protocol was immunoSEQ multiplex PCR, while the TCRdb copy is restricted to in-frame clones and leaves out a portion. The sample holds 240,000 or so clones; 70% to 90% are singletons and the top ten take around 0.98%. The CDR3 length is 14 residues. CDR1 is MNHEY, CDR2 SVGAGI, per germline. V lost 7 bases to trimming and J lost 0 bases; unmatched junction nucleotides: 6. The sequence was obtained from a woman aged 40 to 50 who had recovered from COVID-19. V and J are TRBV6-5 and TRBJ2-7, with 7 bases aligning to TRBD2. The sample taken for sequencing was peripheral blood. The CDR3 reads CASNPSGPSYEQYF. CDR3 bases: TGTGCCAGCAACCCTAGCGGACCCTCCTACGAGCAGTACTTC.